The sequence of this T cell receptor (beta chain) was determined in a study of T cells in localized non-small cell lung cancer. Profiled with immunoSEQ multiplex PCR; TCRdb holds only in-frame clones, not every one. The top ten clones hold under 5% of a sample with fewer than 13,000 clones, 40% to 55% of them seen once. Per the germline V gene, CDR1 is MDHEN and CDR2 is SYDVKM. Trimming removed 1 base from V and 1 base from J; junction bases left unmatched: 8. This CDR3 comprises 17 residues. The chain employs TRBV28 and TRBJ2-3, with 7 bases identical to TRBD2. Sequenced material: lymph node tissue, taken before any cancer treatment. This clonotype was obtained from a woman between 35 and 70 years old with stage II squamous cell lung carcinoma. The CDR3 spells CASSLFGRSGGTDTQYF. The CDR3 DNA follows: TGTGCCAGCAGTTTATTCGGCCGGAGCGGGGGCACAGATACGCAGTATTTT. Filled out from reference TRBV28 and TRBJ2-3, the complete variable domain reads DVKVTQSSRYLVKRTGEKVFLECVQDMDHENMFWYRQDPGLGLRLIYFSYDVKMKEKGDIPEGYSVSREKKERFSLILESASTNQTSMYLCASSLFGRSGGTDTQYFGPGTRLTVL.